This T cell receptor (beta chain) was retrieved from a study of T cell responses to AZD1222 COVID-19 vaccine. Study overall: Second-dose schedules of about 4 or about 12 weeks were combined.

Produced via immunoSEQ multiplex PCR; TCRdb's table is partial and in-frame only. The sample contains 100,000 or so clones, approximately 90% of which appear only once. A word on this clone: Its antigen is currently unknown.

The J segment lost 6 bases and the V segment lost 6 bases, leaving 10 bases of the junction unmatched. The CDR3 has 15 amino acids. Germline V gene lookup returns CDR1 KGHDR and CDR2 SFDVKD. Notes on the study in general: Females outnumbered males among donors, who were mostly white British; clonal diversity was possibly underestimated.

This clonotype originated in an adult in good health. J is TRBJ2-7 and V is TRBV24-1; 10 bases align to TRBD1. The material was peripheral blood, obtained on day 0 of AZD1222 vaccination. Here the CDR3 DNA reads TGTGCCACCAGTTCCCCAAAGACAGGGGGCGGCGAGCAGTACTTC. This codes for CATSSPKTGGGEQYF.